The rows below give T cell receptor beta chains drawn from one sample of a study of blood T cell repertoires in COVID-19. Repertoires were generated with immunoSEQ multiplex PCR, while TCRdb's copy carries only in-frame clones and drops some. The sample includes more than 85,000 clones, 65% to 90% of them seen just once. Sequencing used PBMCs or T cells enriched from blood (not recorded which). The receptors stem from a woman in her forties or fifties who had recovered from COVID-19. Both conserved end residues are part of each CDR3. D genes are given only for firm matches. Expanded clones are given a class, and other clones once, few, many or no size at all.

J gene | clone size | V gene | D gene | CDR3 protein | CDR3 DNA
TRBJ1-1 | NA | TRBV2 | NA | CASSPRSAEAFF | TGTGCCAGCAGTCCACGGAGCGCTGAAGCTTTCTTT
TRBJ2-1 | NA | TRBV7-3 | TRBD2 | CASSLRPSGVGEQFF | TGTGCCAGCAGCTTACGCCCTAGCGGGGTCGGTGAGCAGTTCTTC
TRBJ1-3 | few | TRBV5-4 | TRBD1 | CASSLDRGTGNTIYF | TGTGCCAGCAGCTTGGACAGGGGGACTGGAAACACCATATATTTT
TRBJ2-1 | NA | TRBV3-1/TRBV3-2 | NA | CASAPTTSSYNEQFF | TGTGCCAGCGCCCCTACGACTAGCTCCTACAATGAGCAGTTCTTC
TRBJ1-2 | NA | TRBV5-4 | TRBD1 | CASSLDGTGGSGYTF | TGTGCCAGCAGCTTGGACGGGACAGGGGGTTCTGGCTACACCTTC
TRBJ2-7 | NA | TRBV4-1 | NA | CASSQAKFQGLHEQYF | TGCGCCAGCAGCCAAGCCAAGTTTCAGGGTCTACACGAGCAGTACTTC
TRBJ2-2 | NA | TRBV7-3 | NA | CASSSAGGHTGELFF | TGTGCCAGCAGCTCGGCAGGGGGGCACACCGGGGAGCTGTTTTTT
TRBJ1-1 | NA | TRBV18 | NA | CASSRREGVNTEAFF | TGTGCCAGCTCACGCCGCGAAGGGGTTAACACTGAAGCTTTCTTT
TRBJ2-7 | few | TRBV30 | NA | CAYKVPGDPTYEQYF | TGTGCCTACAAGGTCCCGGGGGACCCGACCTACGAGCAGTACTTC
TRBJ2-7 | NA | TRBV28 | TRBD1 | CASTGTGGYEQYF | TGTGCCAGCACCGGGACAGGGGGCTACGAGCAGTACTTC